This record covers a single T cell receptor (beta chain). This clonotype came up many times. Its target antigen remains unknown. No base quality information exists; no much larger clone differs at one position. From the cysteine through the phenylalanine, the CDR3 covers 17 amino acids. Just the 51-base CDR3 DNA is kept, in frame starting at base 1. V and J are trimmed by 0 bases and 7 bases, and the gene matches miss 11 bases of the junction. CDR1 and CDR2 were assigned from the germline V gene as SGHTA and FQGNSA. This sample is drawn from a study of response to subunit inactivated influenza vaccine (dated by TCRdb to the late 2010s). Context from the whole study: Deep quantitative T cell receptor repertoire profiling was used in the study to track responses to a trivalent subunit inactivated influenza vaccine.

The library was produced with RT-PCR. Sequencing instrument: Illumina HiSeq 2500. Using fastp at Q25 and MiXCR, TCRdb reprocessed the public reads and kept productive beta chains. CDR3 protein sequences are deduplicated, and each keeps its most common genes and DNA. The sample includes about 500,000 distinct CDR3 sequences, with 16% observed a single time. The top ten constitute 2.5% to 3.5% of the sample. What the work shows at the level of the full study, not this receptor alone: The authors proposed that each seasonal influenza vaccination may bring in only a limited number of new T cells.

The sample was CD4+ T cells sorted from PBMCs, taken around 25 months after vaccination. Recombination linked TRBV7-2 to TRBJ2-1; 8 bases in the junction line up with TRBD2. The sequence was collected from a man between 50 and 75 years old who received an inactivated influenza vaccine. Donor details come from another sample of the same person, matched by shared clones. The CDR3 corresponds to CASSLASGGAKGNEQFF. The nucleotide sequence is TGTGCCAGCAGCTTAGCGAGCGGGGGCGCCAAAGGGAATGAGCAGTTCTTC.